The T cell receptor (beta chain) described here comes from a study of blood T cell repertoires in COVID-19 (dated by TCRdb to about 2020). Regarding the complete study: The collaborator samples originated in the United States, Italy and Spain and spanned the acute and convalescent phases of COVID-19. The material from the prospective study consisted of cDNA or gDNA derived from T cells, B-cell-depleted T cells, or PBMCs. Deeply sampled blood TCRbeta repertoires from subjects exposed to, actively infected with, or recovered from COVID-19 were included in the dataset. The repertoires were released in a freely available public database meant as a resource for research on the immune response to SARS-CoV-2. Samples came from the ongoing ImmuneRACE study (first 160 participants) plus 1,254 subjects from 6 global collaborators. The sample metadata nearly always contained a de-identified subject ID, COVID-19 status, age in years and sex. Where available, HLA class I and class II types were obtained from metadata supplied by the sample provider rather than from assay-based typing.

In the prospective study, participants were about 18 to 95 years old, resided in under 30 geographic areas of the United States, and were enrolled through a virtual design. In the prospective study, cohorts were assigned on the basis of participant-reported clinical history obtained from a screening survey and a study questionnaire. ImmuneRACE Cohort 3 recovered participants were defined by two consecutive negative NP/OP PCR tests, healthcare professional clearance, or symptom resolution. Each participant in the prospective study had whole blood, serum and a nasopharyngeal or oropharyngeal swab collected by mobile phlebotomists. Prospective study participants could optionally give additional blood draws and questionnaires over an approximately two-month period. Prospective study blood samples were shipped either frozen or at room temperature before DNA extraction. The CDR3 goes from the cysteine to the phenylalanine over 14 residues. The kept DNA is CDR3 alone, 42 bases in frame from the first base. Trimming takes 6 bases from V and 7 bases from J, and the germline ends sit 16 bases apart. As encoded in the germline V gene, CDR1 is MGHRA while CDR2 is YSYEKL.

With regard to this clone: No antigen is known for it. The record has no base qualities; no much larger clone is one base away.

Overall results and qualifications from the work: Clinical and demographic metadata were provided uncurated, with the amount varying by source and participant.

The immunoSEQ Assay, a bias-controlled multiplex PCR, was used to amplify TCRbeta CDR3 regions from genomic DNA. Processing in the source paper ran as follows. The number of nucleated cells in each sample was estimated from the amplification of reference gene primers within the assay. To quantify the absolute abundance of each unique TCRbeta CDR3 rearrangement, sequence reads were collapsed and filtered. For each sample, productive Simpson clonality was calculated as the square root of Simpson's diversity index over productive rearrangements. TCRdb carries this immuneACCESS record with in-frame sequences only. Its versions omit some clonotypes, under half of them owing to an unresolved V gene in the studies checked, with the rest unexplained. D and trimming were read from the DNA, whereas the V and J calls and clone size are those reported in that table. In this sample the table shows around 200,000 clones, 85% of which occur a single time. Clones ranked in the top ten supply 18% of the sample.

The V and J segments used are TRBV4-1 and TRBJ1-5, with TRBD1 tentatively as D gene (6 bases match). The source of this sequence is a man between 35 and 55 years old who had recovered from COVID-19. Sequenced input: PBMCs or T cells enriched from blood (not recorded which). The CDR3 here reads CASRQQGGEQPQHF. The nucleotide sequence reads TGCGCCAGCAGACAACAGGGCGGAGAGCAGCCCCAGCATTTT.